This TCR beta chain was recovered during a study of technical replicates of blood from several donors. The repertoire was sequenced with immunoSEQ multiplex PCR; TCRdb's copy has only in-frame clones and lacks some. The sample comprises around 100,000 clones, 90% to 95% of which are singletons, and about 0.35% rests with the top ten. The sequence derives from a human donor in good health. Sequencing was performed on T cells isolated from PBMCs.

CDR3 residues: CASNSGREAYEQYF. In DNA form, the CDR3 reads TGTGCCAGCAACTCCGGCAGGGAAGCCTACGAGCAGTACTTC. The chain employs TRBV18 and TRBJ2-7, with a tentative D call TRBD1 (5 bases). Germline CDR1 is KGHSH and CDR2 is LQKENI. The CDR3 is 14 amino acids. Trimming took off 8 bases at V and 2 bases at J, with 16 bases between the two ends. Combining the CDR3 with reference TRBV18 and TRBJ2-7 gives the whole variable domain NAGVMQNPRHLVRRRGQEARLRCSPMKGHSHVYWYRQLPEEGLKFMVYLQKENIIDESGMPKERFSAEFPKEGPSILRIQQVVRGDSAAYFCASNSGREAYEQYFGPGTRLTVT.